A single sample gave rise to the 5 T cell receptor beta chains below, sequenced in a study of T cells in women clearing cervical HPV infection. Profiled with immunoSEQ multiplex PCR; TCRdb holds only in-frame clones, not every one. The sample totals 11,000 to 15,000 clones; its top ten clones hold less than 25%. Sequencing was performed on blood buffy coat. Source of these receptors: a woman aged 18-70 years with a cervical HPV16 infection that either progressed to CIN3+ or cleared (not recorded which).

Points on this clone: The sequence runs out 3 residues before the end of the CDR3; the remainder is reconstructed from the germline J gene. V and J are TRBV14 and TRBJ2-2; 8 positions agree with TRBD2. Germline V gene data show CDR1 as SGHDN and CDR2 as FVKESK. Trimming cost V 0 bases and J 6 bases; bases outside gene matches: 9. This CDR3 spans 17 amino acids. CDR3 bases read: TGTGCCAGCAGCCAAGATCGGGGGGGTATAGAACCCGGGGAG. Its translation: CASSQDRGGIEPGE. The CDR3, in full, reads CASSQDRGGIEPGELFF.

On this clone: From the germline J gene comes the end of the CDR3, since the read stops 3 residues before it. This rearrangement joins TRBV19 to TRBJ1-5, with D maybe TRBD1 (5 bases). V lost 3 bases to trimming and J lost 7 bases, with 16 bases between them. Germline CDR1 is LNHDA and CDR2 is SQIVND (reference sequence). CDR3 length: 15 residues. The sequenced CDR3 bases are TGTGCCAGTAGTATTGAAAAGGGGCAAAGACAGCCC. This encodes CASSIEKGQRQP. The complete CDR3 reads CASSIEKGQRQPQHF.

Comment on this clone: The DNA ends 3 residues before the CDR3 does, and the rest of the CDR3 is filled in from the germline J gene. The V call is TRBV2, the J call TRBJ1-2; 7 nucleotides line up with TRBD1. J was trimmed by 4 bases and V by 1 base; bases with no gene match: 9. Germline lookup yields CDR1 SNHLY and CDR2 FYNNEI. The CDR3 loop spans 16 amino acids. CDR3: CASSEGGDRAIYGYTF. Partial CDR3 DNA: TGTGCCAGCAGTGAAGGGGGAGACAGGGCGATCTATGGC.

With regard to this clone: The CDR3 end is not reached by the read, which stops 3 residues before it; the germline J gene fills it in. The chain links TRBV7-2 to TRBJ2-3, with 9 bases aligning to TRBD2. Germline V gene lookup returns CDR1 SGHTA and CDR2 FQGNSA. The V and J ends lost 5 bases and 6 bases, in that order; junction bases with no gene match: 6. The CDR3 extends over 14 amino acids. The DNA read from the CDR3 is TGTGCCAGCAGCGACGCGAGCGGGGGGGATACG. This codes for CASSDASGGDT. The full CDR3 is CASSDASGGDTQYF. Using reference TRBV7-2 and TRBJ2-3 for the parts outside the CDR3, the full variable domain is GAGVSQSPSNKVTEKGKDVELRCDPISGHTALYWYRQSLGQGLEFLIYFQGNSAPDKSGLPSDRFSAERTGGSVSTLTIQRTQQEDSAVYLCASSDASGGDTQYFGPGTRLTVL.

As to this clone: The read ends 3 residues shy of where the CDR3 ends; the end is completed using the germline J gene. This rearrangement joins TRBV19 to TRBJ1-5; no reliable D call. Trimming took off 7 bases at V and 0 bases at J, with 10 bases between the two ends. Germline assignment: CDR1 LNHDA and CDR2 SQIVND (reference sequence). This CDR3 contains 14 residues. CDR3 DNA (partial): TGTGCCAGTACTAAAAGCTATAGCAATCAGCCC. Translated, it gives CASTKSYSNQP. In full, the CDR3 reads CASTKSYSNQPQHF.